This T cell receptor beta chain was captured by sequencing in a study of blood T cell repertoires in COVID-19. Whole-study context: The United States, Italy and Spain were the sources of the acute and convalescent COVID-19 samples. The analysed material was cDNA or gDNA that came from T cells, B-cell-depleted T cells, or PBMCs.

The CDR3 loop spans 15 amino acids. Germline-derived CDR1 and CDR2 are LGHNA and YNFKEQ. Trimming stripped 5 bases from V and 2 bases from J, with 15 bases between. Study processing details: For nucleated cells, counts were estimated from reference gene primer amplification. The protocol was immunoSEQ multiplex PCR, while the TCRdb copy is restricted to in-frame clones and leaves out a portion. V and J calls and clone size are those listed in that table; D and trimming were worked out from the DNA. The sample lists fewer than 110,000 clones; 75% to 95% were seen once. The genes are TRBV4-2 and TRBJ1-2; D is undetermined. The origin of this receptor is a woman aged 25-40 years with acute or convalescent COVID-19. Sequenced material: peripheral blood. The CDR3 bases are TGTGCCAGCAGCACGCACCAACAGAGAAACTATGGCTACACCTTC. It translates to CASSTHQQRNYGYTF.